This is a list of T cell receptor beta chains from one sample in a study of patients and donors after allogeneic stem cell transplantation. Via MiXCR, TCRdb re-called the RT-PCR reads, giving one row per CDR3 protein. The repertoire has 900,000 to 1,000,000 distinct CDR3 sequences, approximately 19% of them found once; the top ten carry under 6.5%. Material for sequencing was blood, either unsorted or a sorted T cell fraction (not recorded which). The receptors derive from a human donor who was either an allogeneic HSCT recipient or a stem cell or donor lymphocyte infusion donor (not recorded which). It is not recorded whose cells these are; they may come from a transplant donor. Each CDR3 is given with its conserved first and last residue. The D gene is left open where the match is weak. Clone size is given for some rows only: seen once, a few or many times, or a class if the clone is expanded.

D gene | J gene | V gene | clone size | CDR3 protein | CDR3 DNA
TRBD2 | TRBJ2-7 | TRBV27 | - | CASSSRTSSLYEQYF | TGTGCCAGCAGTTCCAGGACTAGCAGCCTATACGAGCAGTACTTC
- | TRBJ2-3 | TRBV4-2 | many | CASSPRSRTSTDTQYF | TGTGCCAGCAGCCCGCGATCTCGGACTAGCACAGATACGCAGTATTTT
- | TRBJ1-1 | TRBV20-1 | many | CSAPTSLNTEAFF | TGCAGTGCCCCGACAAGTCTGAACACTGAAGCTTTCTTT
TRBD2 | TRBJ2-1 | TRBV11-1 | - | CASSSHGSGAYNEQFF | TGTGCCAGCAGCTCGCACGGTAGCGGGGCCTACAATGAGCAGTTCTTC
TRBD1 | TRBJ1-1 | TRBV29-1 | few | CSVNRGETEAFF | TGCAGCGTTAACAGGGGGGAAACTGAAGCTTTCTTT
TRBD1 | TRBJ2-7 | TRBV2 | few | CASSEGQGGYEQYF | TGTGCCAGCAGTGAGGGACAGGGGGGCTACGAGCAGTACTTC
TRBD1 | TRBJ2-2 | TRBV29-1 | many | CSVVQGATGELFF | TGCAGCGTTGTTCAGGGGGCCACCGGGGAGCTGTTTTTT
TRBD1 | TRBJ2-3 | TRBV18 | - | CASSNQQGHATDTQYF | TGTGCCAGCTCAAACCAACAGGGGCACGCGACAGATACGCAGTATTTT
TRBD2 | TRBJ2-7 | TRBV27 | few | CASSLSSAGEGEQYF | TGTGCCAGCAGTTTATCGAGTGCGGGAGAGGGTGAGCAGTACTTC
- | TRBJ1-1 | TRBV6-5 | - | CASSYPGLGQRVMNTEAFF | TGTGCCAGCAGTTACCCAGGTCTCGGGCAACGAGTGATGAACACTGAAGCTTTCTTT
TRBD1 | TRBJ2-5 | TRBV6-5 | - | CASSSGDRGQETQYF | TGTGCCAGCAGTTCCGGGGACAGGGGCCAAGAGACCCAGTACTTC
- | TRBJ1-2 | TRBV25-1 | few | CASSEGFSYGYTF | TGTGCCAGCAGTGAAGGTTTTTCATATGGCTACACCTTC
TRBD2 | TRBJ2-4 | TRBV7-8 | - | CASSVGGGSVAKNIQYF | TGTGCCAGCAGCGTTGGCGGGGGGTCAGTAGCCAAAAACATTCAGTACTTC
- | TRBJ1-1 | TRBV19 | few | CASSIDLAGIGLNTEAFF | TGTGCCAGTAGTATAGATCTGGCAGGGATAGGGTTGAACACTGAAGCTTTCTTT
TRBD2 | TRBJ2-1 | TRBV4-1 | - | CASSQLLAGGRNEQFF | TGCGCCAGCAGCCAACTGCTAGCGGGGGGGCGCAATGAGCAGTTCTTC
- | TRBJ2-1 | TRBV20-1 | few | CSARDLRTLGDEQFF | TGCAGTGCTAGAGACCTAAGGACCCTTGGCGATGAGCAGTTCTTC
- | TRBJ2-1 | TRBV12-3/TRBV12-4 | many | CASSFGVSSYNEQFF | TGTGCCAGCAGTTTCGGGGTAAGCTCCTACAATGAGCAGTTCTTC
TRBD2 | TRBJ2-1 | TRBV20-1 | few | CSARDFGDYFRGDEQFF | TGCAGTGCTAGAGATTTTGGGGACTATTTCCGGGGTGATGAGCAGTTCTTC
- | TRBJ2-2 | TRBV29-1 | many | CSVGGQQGSNTGELFF | TGCAGCGTTGGGGGTCAACAGGGTTCGAACACCGGGGAGCTGTTTTTT
TRBD1 | TRBJ2-1 | TRBV18 | - | CASSPQGQNNEQFF | TGTGCCAGCTCACCACAGGGACAGAACAATGAGCAGTTCTTC
TRBD1 | TRBJ2-4 | TRBV24-1 | few | CATSLTGTGENIQYF | TGTGCCACCAGCCTGACCGGGACAGGGGAGAACATTCAGTACTTC
- | TRBJ2-3 | TRBV6-5 | - | CASSYSSRAGGTDTQYF | TGTGCCAGCAGTTACTCGAGCCGGGCAGGGGGCACAGATACGCAGTATTTT
- | TRBJ1-1 | TRBV19 | - | CASSGDRRPRDTEAFF | TGTGCCAGTAGTGGAGACAGAAGGCCGAGGGACACTGAAGCTTTCTTT
- | TRBJ2-7 | TRBV27 | - | CASSLGQLTSYEQYF | TGTGCCAGCAGTTTAGGCCAGCTTACCTCCTACGAGCAGTACTTC
- | TRBJ2-3 | TRBV12-3/TRBV12-4 | few | CASSLWLADTQYF | TGTGCCAGCAGTTTATGGCTAGCAGATACGCAGTATTTT
- | TRBJ1-1 | TRBV28 | few | CASQWRGGGTEAFF | TGTGCCAGCCAGTGGAGGGGGGGGGGCACTGAAGCTTTCTTT
TRBD1 | TRBJ2-5 | TRBV20-1 | - | CSANAPGQNQETQYF | TGCAGTGCGAACGCCCCGGGACAGAACCAAGAGACCCAGTACTTC
- | TRBJ2-7 | TRBV4-2 | - | CASSQDKSSSYEQYF | TGTGCCAGCAGCCAAGATAAAAGTAGCTCCTACGAGCAGTACTTC
TRBD1 | TRBJ2-7 | TRBV27 | - | CASRMGQGYEQYF | TGTGCCAGCAGGATGGGACAGGGCTACGAGCAGTACTTC
TRBD1 | TRBJ2-2 | TRBV5-1 | few | CASSSDGTVTAGELFF | TGCGCCAGCAGCTCCGACGGGACAGTAACTGCCGGGGAGCTGTTTTTT
- | TRBJ1-5 | TRBV12-3/TRBV12-4 | many | CASSSRAFDQPQHF | TGTGCCAGCAGTTCCCGGGCCTTTGATCAGCCCCAGCATTTT
- | TRBJ2-2 | TRBV27 | - | CASSLFWELGRDGELFF | TGTGCCAGCAGTTTATTCTGGGAGCTGGGGCGGGACGGGGAGCTGTTTTTT
- | TRBJ1-2 | TRBV5-1 | - | CASSLGGIGGYTF | TGCGCCAGCAGCTTGGGGGGGATCGGTGGCTACACCTTC
- | TRBJ2-4 | TRBV12-3/TRBV12-4 | few | CASSHRATKNIQYF | TGTGCCAGCAGTCACAGGGCAACCAAAAACATTCAGTACTTC
- | TRBJ1-2 | TRBV30 | - | CAWSNLVRTTGGYTF | TGTGCCTGGAGTAACCTCGTCAGAACAACGGGGGGCTACACCTTC
TRBD1 | TRBJ2-3 | TRBV6-5 | few | CASSYSLDRGTDTQYF | TGTGCCAGCAGTTACTCGCTCGACAGGGGAACAGATACGCAGTATTTT
- | TRBJ1-4 | TRBV6-2/TRBV6-3 | - | CASSDPGGNNEKLFF | TGTGCCAGCAGTGACCCCGGCGGCAATAATGAAAAACTGTTTTTT
TRBD2 | TRBJ2-5 | TRBV5-1 | many | CASSLGSSGIQETQYF | TGCGCCAGCAGCTTGGGCTCTAGCGGGATACAAGAGACCCAGTACTTC
- | TRBJ2-1 | TRBV6-2/TRBV6-3 | few | CASSWTTANEQFF | TGTGCCAGCAGTTGGACTACAGCCAATGAGCAGTTCTTC
TRBD2 | TRBJ2-7 | TRBV9 | few | CASSAGVLAGGIEQYF | TGTGCCAGCAGCGCTGGGGTTCTAGCGGGAGGTATAGAGCAGTACTTC
- | TRBJ1-4 | TRBV25-1 | few | CASSELNRFSNEKLFF | TGTGCCAGCAGTGAATTGAATAGGTTCAGCAATGAAAAACTGTTTTTT
TRBD2 | TRBJ2-7 | TRBV10-3 | few | CAITTTGGQSEQYF | TGTGCCATCACAACGACGGGAGGGCAGTCCGAGCAGTACTTC
- | TRBJ1-2 | TRBV5-6 | few | CASTLSLLAVYGYTF | TGTGCCAGCACCCTATCCCTTCTGGCGGTCTACGGCTACACCTTC
- | TRBJ2-5 | TRBV14 | - | CASSQAEETQYF | TGTGCCAGCAGCCAAGCTGAAGAGACCCAGTACTTC
- | TRBJ2-1 | TRBV30 | - | CAAYGQFF | TGTGCCGCTTACGGGCAGTTCTTC